This TCR beta chain was identified during a study of tumor T cells in aggressive B-cell lymphoma. Germline lookup yields CDR1 MNHNS and CDR2 SASEGT. V lost 7 bases, J lost 2 bases, and 9 bases lay in between. The CDR3 runs to 13 residues. Sequencing was performed with immunoSEQ multiplex PCR; in TCRdb, only in-frame clones are kept and a portion is missing. The data show 710 or so clones, with over 80% seen just once and 8% held by the top ten. The J gene is TRBJ2-1, the V gene TRBV6-1, with D possibly matching TRBD1 (5 bases). The receptor was isolated from an adult with diffuse large B cell lymphoma. Material for sequencing was tumor tissue. For the CDR3, the DNA is TGTGCCAGCACTACAGGCCCCTACAATGAGCAGTTCTTC. It is translated as CASTTGPYNEQFF.